The T cell receptor (beta chain) described here comes from a study of sequential checkpoint blockade in melanoma. This CDR3 spans 15 amino acids. V was shortened by 4 bases and J by 6 bases, with 18 bases between the two germline ends. Germline V gene lookup returns CDR1 MDHEN and CDR2 SYDVKM. Repertoires were generated with immunoSEQ multiplex PCR, while TCRdb's copy carries only in-frame clones and drops some. The table includes roughly 20,000 clones, approximately 85% detected once. Treatment indicated: randomized to nivolumab then ipilimumab (arm A) or the reverse (arm B). None of the patients previously received DNA-damaging chemotherapy. PBMC sorting kept live CD3+CD8+ cells without CD19 or CD56.

The source material was CD8+ T cells sorted from blood (inferred from file names), sampled from a patient given nivolumab and ipilimumab in sequence. The TCR comes from a human donor with melanoma. The chain is built from TRBV28 and TRBJ1-1; the D gene is possibly TRBD1 (6 bases). The CDR3 DNA sequence: TGTGCCAGCAGTTCCCCAGGGGTAGGCTTCCCTGAAGCTTTCTTT. This gives the protein CASSSPGVGFPEAFF. Full variable domain (missing parts from reference TRBV28 and TRBJ1-1): DVKVTQSSRYLVKRTGEKVFLECVQDMDHENMFWYRQDPGLGLRLIYFSYDVKMKEKGDIPEGYSVSREKKERFSLILESASTNQTSMYLCASSSPGVGFPEAFFGQGTRLTVV.